The rows below give T cell receptor beta chains drawn from one sample of a study of graft-versus-host responses after intestinal transplantation. Antigens for these TCRs are unknown. The protocol was immunoSEQ multiplex PCR, while the TCRdb copy is restricted to in-frame clones and leaves out a portion. The sample lists about 94,000 clones, roughly 91% seen once, with over 0.4% in the top ten. The specimen was unstimulated CD8+ T cells sorted from spleen or lymph node cells, collected before intestinal transplant. The receptors were gathered from a human donor who received an intestinal transplant. CDR3s include the opening cysteine and the closing phenylalanine or tryptophan. D genes are given only for firm matches.

V gene: TRBV30
D gene: .
J gene: TRBJ2-7
CDR3 protein: CAWSRAGENYEQYF
CDR3 DNA: TGTGCCTGGAGTAGGGCAGGGGAAAACTACGAGCAGTACTTC

V gene: TRBV10-3
D gene: .
J gene: TRBJ2-5
CDR3 protein: CAISEAQRPQETQYF
CDR3 DNA: TGTGCCATCAGTGAGGCTCAGCGGCCCCAAGAGACCCAGTACTTC

V gene: TRBV9
D gene: TRBD1
J gene: TRBJ2-1
CDR3 protein: CASSVGTGLYNEQFF
CDR3 DNA: TGTGCCAGCAGCGTAGGGACAGGACTTTACAATGAGCAGTTCTTC

V gene: TRBV7-9
D gene: TRBD2
J gene: TRBJ2-7
CDR3 protein: CASSLPGAGGPPSYEQYF
CDR3 DNA: TGTGCCAGCAGCTTACCGGGAGCGGGAGGGCCTCCCTCCTACGAGCAGTACTTC

V gene: TRBV19
D gene: .
J gene: TRBJ2-7
CDR3 protein: CASSITPGYEQYF
CDR3 DNA: TGTGCCAGTAGTATTACCCCCGGTTACGAGCAGTACTTC

V gene: TRBV6-5
D gene: .
J gene: TRBJ2-2
CDR3 protein: CASSQGLTGELFF
CDR3 DNA: TGTGCCAGCAGTCAGGGTCTCACCGGGGAGCTGTTTTTT

V gene: TRBV7-3
D gene: .
J gene: TRBJ2-3
CDR3 protein: CASSLMLSGTDTQYF
CDR3 DNA: TGTGCCAGCAGCTTAATGCTTTCAGGCACAGATACGCAGTATTTT

V gene: TRBV7-9
D gene: .
J gene: TRBJ1-5
CDR3 protein: CASSLGGGNQPQHF
CDR3 DNA: TGTGCCAGCAGCTTAGGGGGGGGCAATCAGCCCCAGCATTTT

V gene: TRBV19
D gene: TRBD1
J gene: TRBJ2-1
CDR3 protein: CASSRSRRDRVYNEQFF
CDR3 DNA: TGTGCCAGTAGTAGATCTCGACGGGACAGGGTCTACAATGAGCAGTTCTTC

V gene: TRBV6-1
D gene: .
J gene: TRBJ2-3
CDR3 protein: CASTLDRLTDTQYF
CDR3 DNA: TGTGCCAGCACCCTAGACAGACTCACAGATACGCAGTATTTT

V gene: TRBV9
D gene: .
J gene: TRBJ1-1
CDR3 protein: CASSVGGEDTEAFF
CDR3 DNA: TGTGCCAGCAGCGTGGGAGGTGAGGACACTGAAGCTTTCTTT

V gene: TRBV6-5
D gene: TRBD2
J gene: TRBJ2-1
CDR3 protein: CASSYDEGGYEQFF
CDR3 DNA: TGTGCCAGCAGCTACGATGAGGGAGGGTATGAGCAGTTCTTC

V gene: TRBV6-5
D gene: TRBD2
J gene: TRBJ2-1
CDR3 protein: CASSYGSGSGEQFF
CDR3 DNA: TGTGCCAGCAGTTACGGTAGCGGGAGTGGGGAGCAGTTCTTC